The next 29 T cell receptor beta chains were all read from a single sample in a study of identical twins. TCRdb called the 5' RACE reads again in MiXCR, with one record for every CDR3 protein. The table includes 200,000 to 250,000 distinct CDR3 sequences, roughly 7% detected once. These same data were also listed under a study on yellow fever vaccine responses in identical twins.

Material: memory (CD45RO+) T cells sorted from blood. The receptors shown here come from a woman aged 18 to 35 in good health.

The rearrangement joins TRBV7-6 to TRBJ1-1; D not resolved. V lost 5 bases and J 1 base, leaving 8 bases between the germline ends. The CDR3 covers 13 residues. Germline lookup yields CDR1 SGHVS and CDR2 FNYEAQ. CDR3 sequence: CASSRAPNTEAFF. CDR3 DNA sequence: TGTGCCAGCAGCCGAGCACCGAACACTGAAGCTTTCTTT.

This clonotype was detected ten times or more. The chain couples TRBV12-3 or TRBV12-4 to TRBJ2-2; D might be TRBD2 (5 bases). V was clipped by 4 bases and J by 6 bases, with 15 bases between them. The CDR3 runs to 15 residues. CDR3 sequence: CASSSPLVSPGELFF. Here the CDR3 DNA reads TGTGCCAGCAGTTCACCACTAGTGTCGCCCGGGGAGCTGTTTTTT.

This clonotype was counted only a few times. The chain is built from TRBV7-2 and TRBJ2-1, with unresolved D. Deletions cut 1 base from V and 7 bases from J, with 11 bases between. Germline V gene data show CDR1 as SGHTA and CDR2 as FQGNSA. This CDR3 contains 14 residues. This CDR3 is CASSLDWQRNEQFF. CDR3 bases: TGTGCCAGCAGCTTAGATTGGCAGAGGAATGAGCAGTTCTTC.

The V gene is TRBV5-6, the J gene TRBJ2-3; D is unresolved. This CDR3 is 17 amino acids long. Germline V lookup: CDR1 SGHDT, CDR2 YYEEEE. Trimming removed 4 bases from V and 0 bases from J, with 18 bases in between. CDR3: CASSPVLLASSTDTQYF. The DNA of the CDR3 is TGTGCCAGCAGCCCGGTCCTATTAGCATCTAGCACAGATACGCAGTATTTT.

There are many counts of this clonotype. The V call is TRBV7-3, the J call TRBJ2-2; D is tentatively TRBD1 or TRBD2 (5 bases each). Germline V gives CDR1 SGHTA, CDR2 FQGTGA. The CDR3 consists of 15 residues. Trimming stripped 2 bases from V and 3 bases from J, with 10 bases between. CDR3 loop: CASSLGGDDTGELFF. The CDR3 DNA reads TGTGCCAGCAGCTTAGGTGGGGACGACACCGGGGAGCTGTTTTTT.

In its sample, this clonotype was seen many times. The J gene is TRBJ2-2, the V gene TRBV12-5; TRBD2 matches 7 bases. Germline loops: CDR1 LGHNT, CDR2 FRNRAP. This CDR3 contains 16 residues. The V segment lost 3 bases and the J segment 0 bases; nucleotides outside the gene matches: 4. The CDR3 loop reads CASGLGLAANTGELFF. The CDR3 region has the DNA TGTGCTAGTGGTTTAGGGCTAGCGGCGAACACCGGGGAGCTGTTTTTT.

This clonotype has only a few counts. This chain connects TRBV28 to TRBJ2-3, with TRBD2 as a possible D gene (6 bases). The CDR3 loop spans 15 amino acids. Trimming removed 2 bases at V and 6 bases at J, with 15 bases between. CDR1 MDHEN and CDR2 SYDVKM come from the germline V gene. The CDR3 is CASSLARGDRDTQYF. The CDR3 region has the DNA TGTGCCAGCAGTTTAGCCCGCGGGGACCGGGATACGCAGTATTTT.

J is TRBJ2-1 and V is TRBV6-2 or TRBV6-3, with 11 bases that match TRBD2. V gave up 0 bases and J gave up 7 bases; unmatched junction bases: 11. CDR1 MNHEY and CDR2 SVGEGT come from the germline V gene. The CDR3 covers 18 residues. The CDR3 spells CASSYSFSGGAIKNEQFF. The CDR3 region has the DNA TGTGCCAGCAGTTACTCGTTTAGCGGGGGGGCCATCAAGAATGAGCAGTTCTTC.

This CDR3 reads CASSFGTPRPLHF. In DNA, the CDR3 is TGTGCCAGCAGTTTTGGGACTCCCCGACCCCTCCACTTT. The chain carries TRBV28 and TRBJ1-6; D may be TRBD1 (5 bases). The germline V gene has CDR1 MDHEN and CDR2 SYDVKM. The CDR3 has 13 amino acids. With 3 bases removed from V and 12 bases from J, the gap between germline ends came to 12 bases.

This clonotype was picked up many times. This chain joins TRBV27 and TRBJ2-2; tentatively, D is TRBD1 (5 bases). This CDR3 has 14 residues. CDR1 is MNHEY and CDR2 is SMNVEV in the germline V gene (reference sequence). V was clipped by 6 bases and J by 7 bases, with 15 bases between them. The CDR3 protein is CASSPSTRGGELFF. The CDR3, as DNA: TGTGCCAGCAGCCCATCTACAAGGGGCGGGGAGCTGTTTTTT.

This clonotype was seen more than once but under ten times. This chain links TRBV5-6 with TRBJ1-5; no reliable D call. Germline V gene lookup returns CDR1 SGHDT and CDR2 YYEEEE. CDR3 length: 14 residues. The ends were cut back, 0 bases at V and 0 bases at J, with 4 bases in the middle. The CDR3 here is CASSLGFSNQPQHF. The CDR3 coding sequence is TGTGCCAGCAGCTTGGGATTTAGCAATCAGCCCCAGCATTTT. The variable domain in full, with the rest retrieved from reference TRBV5-6 and TRBJ1-5, is DAGVTQSPTHLIKTRGQQVTLRCSPKSGHDTVSWYQQALGQGPQFIFQYYEEEERQRGNFPDRFSGHQFPNYSSELNVNALLLGDSALYLCASSLGFSNQPQHFGDGTRLSIL.

This clonotype has only a few counts. The chain employs TRBV6-5 and TRBJ2-1; tentatively, D is TRBD2 (6 bases). This CDR3 comprises 15 residues. The V end lost 2 bases, the J end lost 9 bases, and 17 bases lay between the germline ends. CDR1 is MNHEY, CDR2 SVGAGI, per germline. The CDR3 DNA sequence: TGTGCCAGCAGTTACGGGGACTCGTTTGGGGGTGAGCAGTTCTTC. Its translation: CASSYGDSFGGEQFF.

This clonotype has at least ten counts. The chain couples TRBV2 to TRBJ1-5, with 8 bases lining up with TRBD1. CDR1 is SNHLY, CDR2 FYNNEI, per germline. The CDR3 covers 14 residues. V gave up 8 bases and J gave up 4 bases; unmatched junction bases: 7. The CDR3 DNA follows: TGTGCCAGCGGGGGACAGGCCGGGAATCAGCCCCAGCATTTT. Protein: CASGGQAGNQPQHF.

This clonotype has ten or more counts. The chain joins TRBV5-1 to TRBJ1-3; D is unclear. Between the trimmed V and J ends, which lost 4 bases and 0 bases, there was a span of 14 bases. The CDR3 is made up of 16 amino acids. Germline V gene data show CDR1 as SGHRS and CDR2 as YFSETQ. CDR3 sequence (DNA): TGCGCCAGCAGCCTGTCTGGATTCCACTCTGGAAACACCATATATTTT. It yields the protein CASSLSGFHSGNTIYF.

This clonotype was counted between two and nine times. This chain joins TRBV14 and TRBJ2-1; 9 bases agree with TRBD1. Germline assignment: CDR1 SGHDN and CDR2 FVKESK. CDR3 length equals 15 residues. Trimming at V came to 4 bases and at J to 5 bases, leaving 6 bases not matched to a gene. As DNA, the CDR3 is TGTGCCAGCAGCCCCGCCGGGACAGGGAACAATGAGCAGTTCTTC. Translated, it gives CASSPAGTGNNEQFF.

The sample holds many counts of this clonotype. The J gene is TRBJ2-3, the V gene TRBV20-1; 12 positions match TRBD2. This CDR3 is 15 amino acids long. The junction had 4 bases not matched to a gene; V was cut back by 4 bases and J by 2 bases. Germline CDR1 reads DFQATT; CDR2 reads SNEGSKA (reference sequence). CDR3 residues: CSANGLAGITDTQYF. As DNA, the CDR3 is TGCAGTGCTAACGGACTAGCGGGGATCACAGATACGCAGTATTTT.

This clonotype was counted at least ten times. This chain uses TRBV11-2 with TRBJ1-3, with D perhaps matching TRBD1 (6 bases). CDR3 length equals 15 residues. Germline V lookup: CDR1 SGHAT, CDR2 FQNNGV. Trimming took off 5 bases at V and 0 bases at J, with 11 bases between the two ends. The CDR3 sequence is CASSVDRYSGNTIYF. For the CDR3, the DNA is TGTGCCAGCAGCGTCGACAGGTACTCTGGAAACACCATATATTTT.

The rearrangement links TRBV24-1 to TRBJ2-1, with a weak D call TRBD1 (7 bases). The CDR3 has 15 amino acids. Germline CDR1 is KGHDR and CDR2 is SFDVKD. Trimming took off 4 bases at V and 8 bases at J, with 17 bases between the two ends. This CDR3 reads CATSDRRGRGDEQFF. The CDR3 DNA follows: TGTGCCACCAGTGACCGAAGGGGGCGGGGCGATGAGCAGTTCTTC.

This clonotype was detected many times. This chain uses TRBV5-1 with TRBJ2-3; D is undetermined. V lost 4 bases to trimming and J lost 2 bases, with 17 bases between them. Germline assignment: CDR1 SGHRS and CDR2 YFSETQ. The CDR3 loop spans 16 amino acids. As DNA, the CDR3 is TGCGCCAGCAGCCCTGGCTTTGGTGGCTTCACAGATACGCAGTATTTT. Translation gives CASSPGFGGFTDTQYF.

This clonotype came up a few times. This chain connects TRBV4-2 to TRBJ2-1; perhaps TRBD2 as D (6 bases). Trimming removed 1 base at V and 0 bases at J, with 10 bases between. Germline V gives CDR1 LGHNA, CDR2 YNFKEQ. CDR3 length: 16 residues. CDR3 in amino acids: CASSQGLATSYNEQFF. The DNA of the CDR3 is TGTGCCAGCAGCCAAGGGCTAGCGACCTCCTACAATGAGCAGTTCTTC.

The genes are TRBV20-1 and TRBJ2-7; 9 bases are shared with TRBD1. Germline V gene sequence: CDR1 DFQATT, CDR2 SNEGSKA (reference sequence). With V trimmed by 3 bases and J by 6 bases, 3 bases remained unmatched. This CDR3 region has 12 residues. The CDR3 DNA follows: TGCAGTGCTAGGTGGGACAGGGTCGAGCAGTACTTC. It codes for CSARWDRVEQYF.

This rearrangement joins TRBV9 to TRBJ1-3; 7 positions agree with TRBD1. V shed 3 bases, J shed 1 base, and the junction held 4 bases outside the gene matches. CDR1 is SGDLS, CDR2 YYNGEE, per germline. The CDR3 extends over 15 amino acids. The CDR3 nucleotides are TGTGCCAGCAGCGGACACAGGGGATCTGGAAACACCATATATTTT. This gives the protein CASSGHRGSGNTIYF.

This clonotype was recorded many times. The rearrangement joins TRBV5-1 to TRBJ2-7; D gene ambiguous. The CDR3 covers 15 residues. The ends were cut back, 1 base at V and 5 bases at J, with 16 bases in the middle. From germline, CDR1 is SGHRS and CDR2 YFSETQ. CDR3 in DNA: TGCGCCAGCAGCTTGCCGTCCCAGGCTTCGGACGAGCAGTACTTC. Translation gives CASSLPSQASDEQYF.

J is TRBJ1-2 and V is TRBV7-2, with 8 positions matching TRBD1. This CDR3 contains 14 residues. Germline trimming cut 6 bases from V and 1 base from J; bases unmatched to any gene: 4. Germline lookup yields CDR1 SGHTA and CDR2 FQGNSA. DNA of the CDR3: TGTGCCAGCAGAGGACAGGGTTTTAACTATGGCTACACCTTC. This encodes CASRGQGFNYGYTF.

The chain links TRBV20-1 to TRBJ2-2, with a weak D call TRBD2 (7 bases). This CDR3 region has 14 residues. The V end lost 6 bases, the J end lost 7 bases, and 18 bases lay between the germline ends. Germline V gene data show CDR1 as DFQATT and CDR2 as SNEGSKA (reference sequence). Written as DNA, the CDR3 is TGCAGTGCGACCGGGGGGCCTATTAACGGGGAGCTGTTTTTT. Translating it yields CSATGGPINGELFF.

CDR3 region: CASSPWTGGFMNTEAFF. CDR3 bases: TGTGCCAGCAGCCCGTGGACAGGGGGCTTCATGAACACTGAAGCTTTCTTT. V and J are TRBV3-1 and TRBJ1-1, with 11 bases lining up with TRBD1. The CDR3 length is 17 residues. The ends lost 4 bases at V and 0 bases at J; junction bases unmatched: 7. Germline V gene sequence: CDR1 LGHDT, CDR2 YNNKEL (reference sequence).

This chain connects TRBV18 to TRBJ2-6; D is undetermined. The CDR3 spans 18 residues. Germline CDR1 is KGHSH and CDR2 is LQKENI. V shed 0 bases and J shed 1 base, with 13 bases lying between them. This chain's CDR3 is CASSPPQVGYSGANVLTF. The CDR3 bases are TGTGCCAGCTCACCACCGCAGGTTGGCTATTCTGGGGCCAACGTCCTGACTTTC.

Ten or more counts support this clonotype. The genes are TRBV5-1 and TRBJ2-1, with 10 nucleotides matching TRBD2. Germline V gene sequence: CDR1 SGHRS, CDR2 YFSETQ. The length of the CDR3 is 18 residues. The J segment lost 0 bases and the V segment lost 4 bases, leaving 10 bases of the junction unmatched. CDR3 sequence reads: CASSTPPSGGSSYNEQFF. The DNA of the CDR3 is TGCGCCAGCAGCACACCTCCTAGCGGGGGTAGCTCCTACAATGAGCAGTTCTTC.

This clonotype has only a few counts. This chain joins TRBV6-1 and TRBJ2-3; 8 bases fit TRBD2. CDR1 MNHNS and CDR2 SASEGT come from the germline V gene. The CDR3 has 18 amino acids. V dropped 7 bases and J dropped 0; count of bases not matched to a gene: 15. The CDR3 DNA is TGTGCCAGCACGCGGAGGGTAGCGGGGAAACCTAGCACAGATACGCAGTATTTT. As protein: CASTRRVAGKPSTDTQYF.